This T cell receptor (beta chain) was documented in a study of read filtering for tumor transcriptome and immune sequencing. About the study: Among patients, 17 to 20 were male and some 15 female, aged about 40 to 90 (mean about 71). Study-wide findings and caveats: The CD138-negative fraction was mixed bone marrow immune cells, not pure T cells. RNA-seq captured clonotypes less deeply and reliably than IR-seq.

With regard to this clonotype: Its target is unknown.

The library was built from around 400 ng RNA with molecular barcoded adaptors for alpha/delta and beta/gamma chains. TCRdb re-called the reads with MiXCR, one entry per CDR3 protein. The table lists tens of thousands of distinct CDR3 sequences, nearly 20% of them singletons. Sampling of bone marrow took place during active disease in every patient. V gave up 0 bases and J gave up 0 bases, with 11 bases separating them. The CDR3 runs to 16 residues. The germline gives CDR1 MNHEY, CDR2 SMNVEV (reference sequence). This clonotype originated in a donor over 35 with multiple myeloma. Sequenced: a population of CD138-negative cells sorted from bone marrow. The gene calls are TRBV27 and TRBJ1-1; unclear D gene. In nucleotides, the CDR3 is TGTGCCAGCAGTTTATCGAGGACTATCATGAACACTGAAGCTTTCTTT. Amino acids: CASSLSRTIMNTEAFF.